The 16 T cell receptor beta chains in this list originate from one sample, sequenced in a study of T-cell reconstitution after alpha-beta-depleted transplantation in children. Library preparation (for TCRbeta) was performed with unique molecular identifiers. One entry per CDR3 protein, called by TCRdb with MiXCR from the PCR reads. The sample comprises approximately 82,000 distinct CDR3 sequences, roughly a sixth of which are singletons, and 20% rests with the top ten. The sample was PBMCs, mostly from graft donor cells, taken 180 days after TCRalphabeta/CD19-depleted stem cell transplant. These receptors all stem from a male patient aged 2 to 9 who had a stem cell transplant for acute lymphoblastic leukemia, so the T cells may come from the graft donor.

V and J are TRBV13 and TRBJ2-1; D perhaps matches TRBD1 (6 bases). There are 15 residues in the CDR3. Germline V CDR1 and CDR2: PRHDT, FYEKMQ (reference sequence). The ends were cut back, 6 bases at V and 0 bases at J, with 12 bases in the middle. CDR3 nucleotide sequence: TGTGCCAGCAGTAATATCAGGGGCTCCTACAATGAGCAGTTCTTC. Protein product: CASSNIRGSYNEQFF.

This rearrangement joins TRBV29-1 to TRBJ1-2; no clear D. Trimming pared 7 bases from V and 8 bases from J, leaving 17 bases between. The CDR3 spans 12 residues. Germline lookup yields CDR1 SQVTM and CDR2 ANQGSEA. Here the CDR3 DNA reads TGCAGCGGGAAGGACGGGAAGTACGGCTACACCTTC. Translating it yields CSGKDGKYGYTF.

A few counts support this clonotype. The V gene is TRBV12-3 or TRBV12-4, the J gene TRBJ2-7; perhaps TRBD2 as D (6 bases). The V and J ends lost 4 bases and 0 bases respectively, with 16 bases between them. The CDR3 loop spans 16 amino acids. As DNA, the CDR3 is TGTGCCAGCAGTTCGGGACTCCTTAAACCCTCCTACGAGCAGTACTTC. It is translated as CASSSGLLKPSYEQYF.

This clonotype was found many times. The chain uses TRBV5-1 and TRBJ2-3, with 7 bases lining up with TRBD2. The CDR3 runs to 14 residues. CDR1 and CDR2 (germline): SGHRS, YFSETQ. J was trimmed by 5 bases and V by 1 base; bases with no gene match: 4. In DNA, the CDR3 is TGCGCCAGCAGCTTGACCGGGGGGATAGATACGCAGTATTTT. It encodes CASSLTGGIDTQYF.

This clonotype was seen only a few times. This chain links TRBV3-1 with TRBJ2-3, with a tentative D call TRBD1 (5 bases). Germline CDR1 and CDR2: LGHDT and YNNKEL (reference sequence). Trimming cost V 0 bases and J 1 base, with 11 bases left between them. CDR3 length: 16 amino acids. CDR3 loop: CASSQETQDGTDTQYF. CDR3 nucleotide sequence: TGTGCCAGCAGCCAAGAAACACAGGACGGCACAGATACGCAGTATTTT.

This clonotype was seen more than once but under ten times. V usage is TRBV27 and J usage is TRBJ2-5; 7 bases align to TRBD1. Per germline, CDR1 MNHEY and CDR2 SMNVEV (reference sequence). The CDR3 loop spans 14 amino acids. J lost 4 bases, V lost 5 bases, and 7 bases had no gene match. CDR3 DNA sequence: TGTGCCAGCAGTCTCTTGGGGACAGTAGAGACCCAGTACTTC. Residues: CASSLLGTVETQYF.

This rearrangement joins TRBV27 to TRBJ2-1; D may be TRBD1 or TRBD2 (5 bases each). Trimming took 3 bases from V and 2 from J, leaving 11 bases between them. The CDR3 runs 15 residues. In germline, CDR1 is MNHEY, CDR2 SMNVEV (reference sequence). CDR3 in DNA: TGTGCCAGCAGTTTGGGGGATGGGACCTACAATGAGCAGTTCTTC. This codes for CASSLGDGTYNEQFF.

This chain connects TRBV12-3 or TRBV12-4 to TRBJ2-3; 11 positions agree with TRBD2. V shed 2 bases and J 5 bases; nucleotides not matched to a gene: 6. The CDR3 runs to 16 residues. CDR3 amino acids: CASSLNSGGAGDTQYF. The CDR3 DNA reads as TGTGCCAGCAGTTTAAATAGCGGGGGGGCTGGAGATACGCAGTATTTT.

This chain joins TRBV4-2 and TRBJ2-2; 12 bases match TRBD1. This CDR3 is 19 amino acids long. The germline V gene encodes CDR1 LGHNA and CDR2 YNFKEQ. The V and J ends lost 2 bases and 0 bases, in that order; junction bases with no gene match: 7. The chain's CDR3 is CASSQIWWDRGPNTGELFF. The CDR3, as DNA: TGTGCCAGCAGCCAAATCTGGTGGGACAGGGGGCCGAACACCGGGGAGCTGTTTTTT.

The chain recombines TRBV3-1 with TRBJ2-2; 11 bases agree with TRBD1. The CDR3 loop spans 16 amino acids. Germline CDR1 LGHDT, CDR2 YNNKEL (reference sequence). V was clipped by 4 bases and J by 13 bases; unmatched bases: 14. In DNA form, the CDR3 reads TGTGCCAGCAGCCCCCGTGGACAGGGGGCGGCAGGAGGGCTGTTTTTT. It codes for CASSPRGQGAAGGLFF.

This clonotype was seen only a few times. The V gene is TRBV20-1, the J gene TRBJ2-7; 9 bases fit TRBD1. CDR3 length: 14 amino acids. Germline V lookup: CDR1 DFQATT, CDR2 SNEGSKA (reference sequence). V trimming: 2 bases; J trimming: 2 bases; junction bases outside the gene matches: 4. The chain's CDR3 is CSARPGTGTYEQYF. DNA for the CDR3: TGCAGTGCTAGACCCGGGACAGGGACCTACGAGCAGTACTTC.

In its sample, this clonotype was seen a few times. The chain is built from TRBV5-1 and TRBJ2-1, with TRBD1 matching 7 bases. The CDR3 runs 17 residues. V trimming: 4 bases; J trimming: 0 bases; junction bases outside the gene matches: 10. Germline V gives CDR1 SGHRS, CDR2 YFSETQ. The DNA for the CDR3 is TGCGCCAGCAGCCCGGATGGACAGGTTGGCTCCTACAATGAGCAGTTCTTC. This codes for CASSPDGQVGSYNEQFF.

DNA for the CDR3: TGTGCCAGCAGCCAAGCTACTCCCGCCTCCTACAATGAGCAGTTCTTC. It specifies CASSQATPASYNEQFF. This rearrangement joins TRBV3-1 to TRBJ2-1; D gene ambiguous. The V end was cut by 1 base, the J end by 0 bases, with 10 bases between. Germline V CDR1 and CDR2: LGHDT, YNNKEL (reference sequence). The length of the CDR3 is 16 residues.

This chain joins TRBV5-1 and TRBJ2-1; 9 bases are shared with TRBD2. Trimming removed 4 bases from V and 3 bases from J; junction bases left unmatched: 14. The CDR3 loop spans 18 amino acids. CDR1 and CDR2 (germline): SGHRS, YFSETQ. The CDR3 DNA reads TGCGCCAGCAGCCCCCAGATGGCGGGGGGGCCCATCTACAATGAGCAGTTCTTC. It yields the protein CASSPQMAGGPIYNEQFF.

There are a few counts of this clonotype. The chain links TRBV6-2 or TRBV6-3 to TRBJ2-7; 12 bases are shared with TRBD1. V shed 8 bases, J shed 4 bases, and the junction held 6 bases outside the gene matches. CDR1 is MNHEY and CDR2 is SVGEGT in the germline V gene. This CDR3 is 14 amino acids long. In nucleotides, the CDR3 is TGTGCCAGCGGAAGGGACAGGGGGCCTTACGAGCAGTACTTC. It specifies CASGRDRGPYEQYF.

This clonotype showed up just a few times. CDR3 region: CSARDLAGKFDEQFF. The CDR3, as DNA: TGCAGTGCTAGGGACCTAGCGGGGAAGTTCGATGAGCAGTTCTTC. This chain links TRBV20-1 with TRBJ2-1, with 9 bases that match TRBD2. J gave up 8 bases and V 3 bases, and 11 bases lay outside the gene matches. The CDR3 totals 15 residues. Per the germline V gene, CDR1 is DFQATT and CDR2 is SNEGSKA (reference sequence).